This TCR beta chain was captured by sequencing in a study of T-cell reconstitution after alpha-beta-depleted transplantation in children. Findings and limits, study-wide: At one year after transplant, newly produced T cells mostly accounted for T-cell counts and diversity.

TCRbeta library preparation incorporated unique molecular identifiers. TCRdb re-called the PCR reads with MiXCR, one entry per CDR3 protein. The sample lists about 300,000 distinct CDR3 sequences; approximately 7.3% were seen once. The CDR3 length is 13 residues. Per the germline V gene, CDR1 is SEHNR and CDR2 is FQNEAQ (reference sequence). The V gene lost 4 bases and the J gene lost 2 bases, with 9 bases spanning the gap. This clonotype has at least ten counts. Its antigen remains unidentified. The starting material was peripheral blood, obtained 360 days after TCRalphabeta/CD19-depleted stem cell transplant. The clonotype was recovered from a female patient younger than 10 who had a stem cell transplant for Fanconi anemia, so the T cells may come from the graft donor. The chain carries TRBV7-9 and TRBJ2-7; D possibly corresponds to TRBD2 (5 bases). Here the CDR3 reads CASSSPGTYEQYF. The CDR3 region has the DNA TGTGCCAGCAGCTCGCCGGGAACCTACGAGCAGTACTTC. The variable domain in full, with the rest retrieved from reference TRBV7-9 and TRBJ2-7, is DTGVSQNPRHKITKRGQNVTFRCDPISEHNRLYWYRQTLGQGPEFLTYFQNEAQLEKSRLLSDRFSAERPKGSFSTLEIQRTEQGDSAMYLCASSSPGTYEQYFGPGTRLTVT.